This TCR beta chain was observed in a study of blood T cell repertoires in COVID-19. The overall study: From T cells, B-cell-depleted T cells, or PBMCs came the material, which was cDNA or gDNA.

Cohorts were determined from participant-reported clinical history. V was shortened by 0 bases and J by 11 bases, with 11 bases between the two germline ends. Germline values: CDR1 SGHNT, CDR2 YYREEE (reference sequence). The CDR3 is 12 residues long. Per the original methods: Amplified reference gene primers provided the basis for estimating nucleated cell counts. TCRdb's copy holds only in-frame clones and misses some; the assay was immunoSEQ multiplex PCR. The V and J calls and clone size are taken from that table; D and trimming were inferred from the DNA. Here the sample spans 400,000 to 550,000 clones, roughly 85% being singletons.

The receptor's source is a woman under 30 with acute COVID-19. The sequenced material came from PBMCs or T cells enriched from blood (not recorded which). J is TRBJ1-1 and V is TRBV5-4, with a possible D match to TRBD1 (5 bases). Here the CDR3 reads CASSLGQIGAFF. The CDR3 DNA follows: TGTGCCAGCAGCTTGGGACAGATCGGGGCTTTCTTT.